Each of the 27 T cell receptor beta chains below was sequenced from the same sample in a study of Ad26.COV2.S vaccination and SARS-CoV-2 variants. As to treatment: roughly 19 received Ad26.COV2.S at low or high dose, single or two shots; several received placebo; per-sample allocation not given. Each sample was drawn 63 days after the first injection (of vaccine or placebo). Some clones are missing from TCRdb's copy, which holds only in-frame ones; the method was immunoSEQ multiplex PCR. Of almost 400,000 clones listed, approximately 89% are singletons. Sequences were derived from peripheral blood, sampled in a trial of Ad26.COV2.S vaccine versus placebo. The receptors derive from a person aged 18-60 years who received the Ad26.COV2.S COVID-19 vaccine or a placebo.

This rearrangement joins TRBV4-2 to TRBJ2-7, with 14 nucleotides matching TRBD2. The CDR3 is 17 amino acids. The ends lost 4 bases at V and 6 bases at J; junction bases unmatched: 11. The germline gives CDR1 LGHNA, CDR2 YNFKEQ. CDR3 loop: CASSPHAGTSGSGEQYF. The CDR3 DNA reads TGTGCCAGCAGCCCTCACGCAGGGACTAGCGGGAGCGGCGAGCAGTACTTC.

This clone qualifies as medium-sized. The DNA for the CDR3 is TGTGCCACCAGTCCCCATTCGGACACCGGGGAGCTGTTTTTT. Translation: CATSPHSDTGELFF. V usage is TRBV24-1 and J usage is TRBJ2-2; the D is unclear. Trimming pared 6 bases from V and 3 bases from J, leaving 10 bases between. The CDR3 consists of 14 residues. The V gene's germline CDR1 is KGHDR and CDR2 SFDVKD.

This chain links TRBV30 with TRBJ2-4, with D uncertain. Germline V gene data show CDR1 as GTSNPN and CDR2 as SVGIG (reference sequence). This CDR3 has 13 amino acids. With 0 bases removed from V and 6 bases from J, the gap between germline ends came to 9 bases. Written as DNA, the CDR3 is TGTGCCTGGAGTGTTAGCCTAACAAACATTCAGTACTTC. This codes for CAWSVSLTNIQYF.

The J gene is TRBJ1-6, the V gene TRBV5-8; TRBD1 matches at 8 bases. The CDR3 extends over 18 amino acids. With 6 bases clipped from V and 8 bases from J, the junction kept 19 bases outside the gene matches. Per the germline V gene, CDR1 is SGHTS and CDR2 is YDEGEE. As DNA, the CDR3 is TGTGCCAGCACCCGCGGGACAGGCTATTCTTTGGGGGATTCACCCCTCCACTTT. It codes for CASTRGTGYSLGDSPLHF. Full variable domain (remainder filled in from reference TRBV5-8 and TRBJ1-6): EAGVTQSPTHLIKTRGQQATLRCSPISGHTSVYWYQQALGLGLQFLLWYDEGEERNRGNFPPRFSGRQFPNYSSELNVNALELEDSALYLCASTRGTGYSLGDSPLHFGNGTRLTVT.

This sequence joins TRBV19 and TRBJ1-2; no reliable D call. The germline V gene encodes CDR1 LNHDA and CDR2 SQIVND (reference sequence). Trimming removed 7 bases at V and 2 bases at J, with 11 bases between. The CDR3 runs to 13 residues. In nucleotides, the CDR3 is TGTGCCAGTAATAAGGGCAGAAACTATGGCTACACCTTC. It translates to CASNKGRNYGYTF.

V and J are TRBV29-1 and TRBJ2-1; 9 nucleotides match TRBD1. CDR3 length: 13 amino acids. Germline CDR1 and CDR2: SQVTM and ANQGSEA. Germline trimming cut 7 bases from V and 9 bases from J; bases unmatched to any gene: 10. The CDR3: CSAARTGEGEQFF. The DNA of the CDR3 is TGCAGCGCTGCAAGGACAGGGGAAGGTGAGCAGTTCTTC.

The rearrangement links TRBV4-2 to TRBJ2-2; the match to TRBD2 covers 7 bases. The CDR3 spans 16 residues. Germline CDR1 and CDR2: LGHNA and YNFKEQ. Trimming removed 1 base from V and 2 bases from J; junction bases left unmatched: 4. The CDR3: CASSQAATSNTGELFF. Written as DNA, the CDR3 is TGTGCCAGCAGCCAAGCCGCGACTAGCAACACCGGGGAGCTGTTTTTT.

This rearrangement joins TRBV5-1 to TRBJ2-1; TRBD2 agrees at 12 bases. There are 15 residues in the CDR3. Germline V CDR1 and CDR2: SGHRS, YFSETQ. The junction had 5 bases not matched to a gene; V was cut back by 4 bases and J by 6 bases. The CDR3 bases are TGCGCCAGCAGCCGACTAGCGGGAGTGGGCAATGAGCAGTTCTTC. This codes for CASSRLAGVGNEQFF.

J is TRBJ1-5 and V is TRBV7-8; 7 nucleotides align to TRBD1. The V segment lost 6 bases and the J segment 4 bases; nucleotides outside the gene matches: 9. Germline CDR1 reads SGHVS; CDR2 reads FQNEAQ. This CDR3 has 15 residues. In DNA, the CDR3 is TGTGCCAGCAGTCGGACAGGACGGTATAATCAGCCCCAGCATTTT. Amino acid sequence: CASSRTGRYNQPQHF.

V usage is TRBV28 and J usage is TRBJ2-5, with 8 bases lining up with TRBD1. V dropped 4 bases and J dropped 3; count of bases not matched to a gene: 4. Looked up from germline, CDR1 is MDHEN and CDR2 is SYDVKM. The CDR3 length is 14 residues. CDR3 bases: TGTGCCAGCAGTTCCGTGGACAGGGAAGAGACCCAGTACTTC. Amino acids: CASSSVDREETQYF. Full variable domain (missing parts from reference TRBV28 and TRBJ2-5): DVKVTQSSRYLVKRTGEKVFLECVQDMDHENMFWYRQDPGLGLRLIYFSYDVKMKEKGDIPEGYSVSREKKERFSLILESASTNQTSMYLCASSSVDREETQYFGPGTRLLVL.

J is TRBJ2-7 and V is TRBV5-4; 13 bases align to TRBD2. This CDR3 has 14 amino acids. V was pared by 4 bases and J by 7 bases, with 5 bases of the junction left unmatched. In germline, CDR1 is SGHNT, CDR2 YYREEE (reference sequence). CDR3: CASSSGLAGDEQYF. As DNA, the CDR3 is TGTGCCAGCAGCAGCGGACTAGCGGGAGATGAGCAGTACTTC.

The V and J genes are TRBV29-1 and TRBJ1-1, with D possibly matching TRBD1 (6 bases). There are 12 residues in the CDR3. Deletions cut 5 bases from V and 2 bases from J, with 9 bases between. From germline, CDR1 is SQVTM and CDR2 ANQGSEA. This CDR3 reads CSVPDRNTEAFF. The CDR3 coding sequence is TGCAGCGTTCCGGACAGAAACACTGAAGCTTTCTTT.

The DNA for the CDR3 is TGTGCCACGGGCCAAGGATACGAGCAGTACTTC. Translation gives CATGQGYEQYF. V is TRBV28 and J is TRBJ2-7; no clear D gene. Between the trimmed V and J ends, which lost 10 bases and 4 bases, there was a span of 11 bases. There are 11 residues in the CDR3. Germline CDR1 reads MDHEN; CDR2 reads SYDVKM.

The CDR3 region is CASSFGTRGYEQYF. The CDR3 bases are TGTGCCAGCAGCTTTGGCACAAGGGGCTACGAGCAGTACTTC. The gene calls are TRBV5-6 and TRBJ2-7; a possible D gene is TRBD1 (5 bases). Germline CDR1 reads SGHDT; CDR2 reads YYEEEE. The CDR3 spans 14 residues. Trimming shortened V by 2 bases and J by 3 bases, and 12 bases separated the two germline ends.

This rearrangement joins TRBV4-2 to TRBJ2-7, with unresolved D. Germline CDR1 is LGHNA and CDR2 is YNFKEQ. The CDR3 has 15 residues. Trimming shortened V by 0 bases and J by 2 bases, and 11 bases separated the two germline ends. The CDR3 reads CASSQDGQSTYEQYF. The CDR3 DNA follows: TGTGCCAGCAGCCAAGATGGTCAGTCTACCTACGAGCAGTACTTC.

This chain joins TRBV7-9 and TRBJ2-3; 12 nucleotides line up with TRBD1. V gave up 5 bases and J gave up 6 bases; unmatched junction bases: 12. Germline V CDR1 and CDR2: SEHNR, FQNEAQ (reference sequence). This CDR3 contains 17 residues. CDR3 amino acids: CASSPTGTGGVTDTQYF. For the CDR3, the DNA is TGTGCCAGCAGCCCGACCGGGACAGGGGGCGTTACTGATACGCAGTATTTT.

The chain carries TRBV19 and TRBJ2-1, with D perhaps assigned TRBD1 or TRBD2 (5 bases each). This CDR3 region has 12 residues. Deletions cut 3 bases from V and 13 bases from J, with 13 bases between. The germline V gene encodes CDR1 LNHDA and CDR2 SQIVND (reference sequence). Here the CDR3 reads CASSISRGPQFF. The CDR3 DNA reads as TGTGCCAGTAGTATTAGTAGGGGACCACAGTTCTTC.

The chain uses TRBV6-2 or TRBV6-3 and TRBJ2-1; D gene uncertain. The V gene's germline CDR1 is MNHEY and CDR2 SVGEGT. Trimming shortened V by 6 bases and J by 6 bases, and 12 bases separated the two germline ends. The CDR3 contains 13 residues. The CDR3 DNA is TGTGCCAGCAGCCAAGGTTACGGCAATGAGCAGTTCTTC. Residues: CASSQGYGNEQFF.

V and J are TRBV11-3 and TRBJ1-6, with D possibly being TRBD1 (5 bases). Germline CDR1 and CDR2: SGHNT and YENEEA. V shed 5 bases and J shed 9 bases, with 17 bases lying between them. The CDR3 is 15 amino acids. The CDR3 region is CASSPTGAPGSPLHF. The CDR3 DNA sequence: TGTGCCAGCAGCCCAACCGGGGCCCCAGGTTCACCCCTCCACTTT.

This chain uses TRBV30 with TRBJ2-7; TRBD2 matches at 9 bases. V shed 2 bases and J 5 bases; nucleotides not matched to a gene: 7. CDR1 is GTSNPN, CDR2 SVGIG, per germline (reference sequence). This CDR3 comprises 14 residues. This CDR3 is CAWSPMGLAHEQYF. The CDR3 nucleotides are TGTGCCTGGAGTCCCATGGGACTAGCCCACGAGCAGTACTTC. The variable domain in full, with the rest retrieved from reference TRBV30 and TRBJ2-7, is SQTIHQWPATLVQPVGSPLSLECTVEGTSNPNLYWYRQAAGRGLQLLFYSVGIGQISSEVPQNLSASRPQDRQFILSSKKLLLSDSGFYLCAWSPMGLAHEQYFGPGTRLTVT.

V usage is TRBV12-3 or TRBV12-4 and J usage is TRBJ2-5; 7 nucleotides match TRBD1. This CDR3 comprises 13 residues. V was clipped by 2 bases and J by 5 bases; unmatched bases: 2. CDR3 DNA sequence: TGTGCCAGCAGTTTAAAGGGGGCTGAGACCCAGTACTTC. Protein sequence: CASSLKGAETQYF.

The chain is built from TRBV5-3 and TRBJ2-3, with 11 bases aligning to TRBD1. TRBV5-3 counts as an open reading frame of uncertain function. V shed 4 bases, J shed 4 bases, and the junction held 17 bases outside the gene matches. This CDR3 comprises 19 residues. This CDR3 is CARSRGQGARAGSADTQYF. CDR3 sequence (DNA): TGTGCCAGAAGCAGAGGACAGGGGGCCCGGGCCGGGAGCGCAGATACGCAGTATTTT.

The chain uses TRBV11-3 and TRBJ2-3, with TRBD2 identical over 10 bases. Trimming took 5 bases from V and 4 from J; bases not matched to a gene: 9. Germline V gene data show CDR1 as SGHNT and CDR2 as YENEEA. The CDR3 consists of 16 residues. In DNA, the CDR3 is TGTGCCAGCAGCACCTTAGCGGGAGGACTCGCAGATACGCAGTATTTT. Protein product: CASSTLAGGLADTQYF.

The J gene is TRBJ1-1, the V gene TRBV28; perhaps TRBD1 as D (5 bases). Germline CDR1 MDHEN, CDR2 SYDVKM. The CDR3 sequence is 13 residues long. V lost 8 bases to trimming and J lost 4 bases, with 14 bases between them. In nucleotides, the CDR3 is TGTGCCAGCCGCCGGGGGGGAGTCACTGAAGCTTTCTTT. Residues: CASRRGGVTEAFF.

The genes are TRBV5-1 and TRBJ1-1; D possibly corresponds to TRBD1 (5 bases). V lost 1 base and J 6 bases, leaving 10 bases between the germline ends. This CDR3 comprises 13 residues. CDR1 is SGHRS, CDR2 YFSETQ, per germline. The CDR3: CASSLSGMAEAFF. In nucleotides, the CDR3 is TGCGCCAGCAGCTTGTCAGGGATGGCTGAAGCTTTCTTT.

This chain links TRBV6-2 or TRBV6-3 with TRBJ1-2; D is possibly TRBD1 (5 bases). This CDR3 comprises 15 residues. Germline CDR1 MNHEY, CDR2 SVGEGT. V was shortened by 3 bases and J by 2 bases, with 13 bases between the two germline ends. In DNA, the CDR3 is TGTGCCAGCAGTTATGCGCCGGGACCGAACTATGGCTACACCTTC. The encoded protein is CASSYAPGPNYGYTF.

The chain combines TRBV6-5 with TRBJ1-3; TRBD1 agrees at 7 bases. V lost 6 bases and J lost 0; bases outside the gene matches: 2. The CDR3 has 14 amino acids. CDR1 is MNHEY and CDR2 is SVGAGI in the germline V gene. The CDR3 protein is CASRDRTSGNTIYF. The DNA for the CDR3 is TGTGCCAGCAGGGACAGGACCTCTGGAAACACCATATATTTT.